The source of this T cell receptor beta chain is a study of CD8+ T cells in alopecia areata. General study points: Affected lesional scalp, above all in alopecia totalis/universalis, was more clonal than normal scalp. Sharing of TCR sequences between patients (possibly for HLA-related reasons) was less clear than in mice. Scalp repertoires also include resident alphabeta T cells from normal skin.

cDNA reverse transcribed from extracted RNA served as the sequencing template. The repertoire was sequenced with immunoSEQ multiplex PCR; TCRdb's copy has only in-frame clones and lacks some. The data hold some 110,000 clones, with roughly 68% observed a single time. The J segment lost 1 base and the V segment lost 6 bases, leaving 3 bases of the junction unmatched. This CDR3 region has 13 residues. CDR1 and CDR2 from the germline V gene are SQVTM and ANQGSEA. The researchers isolated CD4+ and CD8+ T cells from PBMCs by sorting. About this clone itself: The antigen is unknown.

This sequence joins TRBV29-1 and TRBJ1-1; 9 bases match TRBD1. This sequence originates from a human donor in good health. The sample taken for sequencing was CD4+ T cells sorted from blood. The CDR3 sequence is CSVVGQGNTEAFF. The CDR3 DNA reads TGCAGCGTAGTGGGACAGGGGAACACTGAAGCTTTCTTT.